This T cell receptor beta chain is from a study of control samples from healthy donors and cancer patients. Assay used: immunoSEQ multiplex PCR; TCRdb lists only in-frame clones, some missing. The profile covers about 130,000 clones, with approximately 90% appearing a single time and 2% to 2.5% taken by the ten largest. Germline-derived CDR1 and CDR2 are SEHNR and FQNEAQ (reference sequence). This CDR3 comprises 15 residues. V shed 5 bases and J shed 8 bases, with 20 bases lying between them. V usage is TRBV7-9 and J usage is TRBJ2-3; D is undetermined. The sample was blood. This sequence originates from a man aged 18 to 29 in good health. The DNA for the CDR3 is TGTGCCAGCAGCCACATAGGCTCGTCGGATGCTACGCAGTATTTT. This codes for CASSHIGSSDATQYF.